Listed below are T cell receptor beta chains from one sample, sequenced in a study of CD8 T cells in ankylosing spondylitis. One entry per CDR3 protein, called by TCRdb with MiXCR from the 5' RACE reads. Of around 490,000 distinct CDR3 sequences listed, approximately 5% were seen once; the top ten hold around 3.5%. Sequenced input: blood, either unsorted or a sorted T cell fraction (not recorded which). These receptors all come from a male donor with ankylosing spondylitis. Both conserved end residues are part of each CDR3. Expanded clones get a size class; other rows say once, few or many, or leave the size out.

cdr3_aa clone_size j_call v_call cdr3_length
CASSYSGPSNYGYTF many TRBJ1-2 TRBV6-5 15
CASSLRDRGETQYF many TRBJ2-5 TRBV4-2 14
CSASGTGGLGNEKLFF many TRBJ1-4 TRBV29-1 16
CCAGRLRRLTNEKLFF few TRBJ1-4 TRBV20-1 16
CASSPQAGFTGELFF many TRBJ2-2 TRBV7-7 15
CASSWGPGILGETQYF many TRBJ2-5 TRBV5-6 16
CASSLARVVGEKLFF many TRBJ1-4 TRBV5-6 15
CASSYSPHQGVIDNEQFF many TRBJ2-1 TRBV6-2/TRBV6-3 18
CSGLAGGPRSYNEQFF few TRBJ2-1 TRBV20-1 16
CASSLVAGPTAQYF many TRBJ2-7 TRBV7-9 14
CASSYSNRGRTEAFF many TRBJ1-1 TRBV6-5 15
CASSQDTGGSYGYTF many TRBJ1-2 TRBV4-3 15
CASSFDSSTDTQYF few TRBJ2-3 TRBV5-1 14
CSARGSRRGEDGNTIYF many TRBJ1-3 TRBV20-1 17
CASSLVGTSGSYNEQFF - TRBJ2-1 TRBV7-2 17
CASGNQPQHF many TRBJ1-5 TRBV6-5 10
CASHSRLSYNEQFF many TRBJ2-1 TRBV12-3/TRBV12-4 14
CASSLDNIARQVPANYGYTF many TRBJ1-2 TRBV11-1 20
CASNPSGVFGYGYTF many TRBJ1-2 TRBV12-3/TRBV12-4 15
CASSPLLGSNQPQHF many TRBJ1-5 TRBV4-3 15
CASSTNRGTNEKLFF - TRBJ1-4 TRBV12-3/TRBV12-4 15
CATSDVPGRKSNQPQHF many TRBJ1-5 TRBV24-1 17
CAINRDLNQPQHF many TRBJ1-5 TRBV10-3 13